The 10 T cell receptor beta chains reported below all come from one sample, sequenced in a study of Ad26.COV2.S vaccination and SARS-CoV-2 variants. The table came from immunoSEQ multiplex PCR; TCRdb's copy has only in-frame clones and leaves some out. The sample holds over 450,000 clones; approximately 90% are singletons and the top ten take 1.5% to 2%. Treatment defined: 15 to 20 received Ad26.COV2.S at low or high dose, single or two shots; about 5 received placebo; per-sample allocation not given. Collection of the samples took place on day 63 after the first injection of vaccine or placebo. The sample in question was peripheral blood, obtained in a trial of Ad26.COV2.S vaccine versus placebo. These receptors came from a person aged 18 to 65 who received the Ad26.COV2.S COVID-19 vaccine or a placebo.

The V call is TRBV7-2, the J call TRBJ1-1, with unresolved D. CDR1 and CDR2 (germline): SGHTA, FQGNSA. The CDR3 is 15 amino acids. With 4 bases removed from V and 0 bases from J, the gap between germline ends came to 12 bases. CDR3 region: CASSWDAVMNTEAFF. The CDR3 region has the DNA TGTGCCAGCAGCTGGGATGCTGTAATGAACACTGAAGCTTTCTTT.

The V call is TRBV9, the J call TRBJ2-5; 7 bases are shared with TRBD2. The V gene end was trimmed by 0 bases and the J gene end by 1 base; junction bases not matched to a gene: 3. The CDR3 has 15 residues. Per germline, CDR1 SGDLS and CDR2 YYNGEE. CDR3 DNA sequence: TGTGCCAGCAGCGTAGCCCCTAGCGGCCAAGAGACCCAGTACTTC. This gives the protein CASSVAPSGQETQYF.

The V call is TRBV27, the J call TRBJ2-1, with D hard to call. V was cut by 4 bases and J by 3 bases, with 7 bases left in between. Germline V gives CDR1 MNHEY, CDR2 SMNVEV (reference sequence). The length of the CDR3 is 13 residues. CDR3 in DNA: TGTGCCAGCAGTTCCCCCTTCTACAATGAGCAGTTCTTC. Encoded protein: CASSSPFYNEQFF.

This clone was picked up one time. The chain combines TRBV7-8 with TRBJ2-1, with TRBD1 as a possible D gene (6 bases). Per the germline V gene, CDR1 is SGHVS and CDR2 is FQNEAQ. V lost 5 bases and J lost 2, with 7 bases in between. The CDR3 is made up of 13 amino acids. The CDR3, as DNA: TGTGCCAGCAGCGCAGGGGCCTACAATGAGCAGTTCTTC. This gives the protein CASSAGAYNEQFF. The variable domain in full, completed from reference TRBV7-8 and TRBJ2-1, reads GAGVSQSPRYKVAKRGQDVALRCDPISGHVSLFWYQQALGQGPEFLTYFQNEAQLDKSGLPSDRFFAERPEGSVSTLKIQRTQQEDSAVYLCASSAGAYNEQFFGPGTRLTVL.

The chain joins TRBV28 to TRBJ2-2; 11 bases match TRBD1. CDR1 and CDR2 from the germline V gene are MDHEN and SYDVKM. The V and J ends lost 6 bases and 4 bases, in that order; junction bases with no gene match: 10. The CDR3 extends over 17 amino acids. The CDR3 region is CASRVPSGTGGTGELFF. The CDR3 DNA sequence: TGTGCCAGCAGAGTCCCGTCCGGGACAGGGGGCACCGGGGAGCTGTTTTTT.

The chain is built from TRBV7-9 and TRBJ2-1, with 7 bases matching TRBD2. Trimming cost V 3 bases and J 5 bases; bases outside gene matches: 10. The germline gives CDR1 SEHNR, CDR2 FQNEAQ (reference sequence). CDR3 length: 16 amino acids. In DNA, the CDR3 is TGTGCCAGCAGCTTTCGGACCGGGAGCGGGAACAATGAGCAGTTCTTC. It is translated as CASSFRTGSGNNEQFF.

The chain employs TRBV19 and TRBJ2-1, with TRBD2 as a possible D gene (5 bases). The CDR3 runs 13 residues. Germline V lookup: CDR1 LNHDA, CDR2 SQIVND (reference sequence). Trimming removed 4 bases from V and 3 bases from J, with 7 bases in between. Here the CDR3 DNA reads TGTGCCAGTAGTACTGGACTCTACAATGAGCAGTTCTTC. The encoded protein is CASSTGLYNEQFF.

J is TRBJ2-3 and V is TRBV10-3; D not certain. The CDR3 is 10 amino acids. Per the germline V gene, CDR1 is ENHRY and CDR2 is SYGVKD. Trimming pared 9 bases from V and 5 bases from J, leaving 6 bases between. The CDR3 DNA reads TGTGCCATAGGGCGAGATACGCAGTATTTT. This sequence encodes CAIGRDTQYF.

This clone was counted once. The CDR3 nucleotides read TGTGCCACCAGTGATTTCGGGAGCTCGGAGACCCAGTACTTC. It is translated as CATSDFGSSETQYF. V is TRBV24-1 and J is TRBJ2-5; maybe TRBD2 (6 bases). Per the germline V gene, CDR1 is KGHDR and CDR2 is SFDVKD. V lost 1 base and J lost 5, with 10 bases in between. This CDR3 comprises 14 residues.

The rearrangement uses TRBV7-2 and TRBJ2-7, with 8 positions matching TRBD2. Germline lookup yields CDR1 SGHTA and CDR2 FQGNSA. The CDR3 has 14 residues. The V gene end was trimmed by 7 bases and the J gene end by 6 bases; junction bases not matched to a gene: 11. The CDR3 here is CASTLAGGPSEQYF. The CDR3 DNA reads as TGTGCCAGCACCCTAGCGGGTGGACCTTCCGAGCAGTACTTC.